A selection of T cell receptor beta chains follows, all from one sample in a study of monozygotic twins with inflammatory bowel disease. TCRdb re-called the 5' RACE reads and catalogs CDR3 proteins one per entry, DNA excluded. This sample's table reports 95,000 to 110,000 distinct CDR3 sequences. Sequenced sample: blood. Source of these receptors: a human donor with ulcerative colitis or Crohn's disease, or a healthy co-twin of an affected twin (not recorded which). Both conserved end residues are part of each CDR3.

J gene,V gene,CDR3 protein
TRBJ1-1,TRBV29-1,CSVDRGLGTEAFF
TRBJ1-6,TRBV5-1,CASSFSREGSPLHF
TRBJ1-2,TRBV4-3,CASSQDRDRGAYGYTF
TRBJ1-2,TRBV29-1,CSVGSGMGAYGYTF
TRBJ2-1,TRBV20-1,CSAVAGGPSNEQFF
TRBJ2-1,TRBV7-2,CASSPTTVGLAGVEQFF
TRBJ2-7,TRBV7-2,CASSSLVGLGEQYF
TRBJ1-6,TRBV5-6,CASRSQALSPLHF
TRBJ2-1,TRBV29-1,CSVEDWNEQFF
TRBJ2-1,TRBV20-1,CSARRTSGRGEQFF
TRBJ1-5,TRBV5-1,CASSPGPNLNQPQHF
TRBJ2-1,TRBV9,CASSVGDSYNEQFF
TRBJ1-1,TRBV30,CAWSVLGSTSAFF
TRBJ2-3,TRBV12-5,CASAPNTDTQYF
TRBJ2-1,TRBV27,CASSRDGPYNEQFF